The 30 T cell receptor beta chains presented below share a single source sample, sequenced in a study of PD-L1 blockade in urothelial cancer. Some clones are missing from TCRdb's copy, which holds only in-frame ones; the method was immunoSEQ multiplex PCR. The sample includes tens of thousands of clones, roughly 79% of them seen just once. Documented time point: pretreatment peripheral blood. The sequences come from PBMCs, collected around atezolizumab (anti-PD-L1) treatment. The receptors were gathered from an older man with urothelial cancer.

The chain has TRBV4-1 and TRBJ2-5; D might be TRBD1 (6 bases). This CDR3 is 15 amino acids long. Germline CDR1 is MGHRA and CDR2 is YSYEKL. The germline V and J ends were trimmed by 3 bases and 4 bases, with 15 bases remaining between them. The CDR3 reads CASSQGNQGGETQYF. In DNA form, the CDR3 reads TGCGCCAGCAGCCAGGGTAACCAAGGGGGAGAGACCCAGTACTTC.

CDR3 residues: CASRLTGGYEQYF. CDR3 nucleotide sequence: TGTGCATCCCGGCTGACGGGAGGATACGAGCAGTACTTC. This chain uses TRBV2 with TRBJ2-7; TRBD2 aligns across 7 bases. The germline CDR1 and CDR2 sequences are SNHLY and FYNNEI. The CDR3 is made up of 13 amino acids. The whole variable domain, filled in from reference TRBV2 and TRBJ2-7, reads EPEVTQTPSHQVTQMGQEVILRCVPISNHLYFYWYRQILGQKVEFLVSFYNNEISEKSEIFDDQFSVERPDGSNFTLKIRSTKLEDSAMYFCASRLTGGYEQYFGPGTRLTVT.

This chain links TRBV9 with TRBJ2-7, with 10 bases lining up with TRBD1. This CDR3 is 15 amino acids long. Germline V gene sequence: CDR1 SGDLS, CDR2 YYNGEE. V trimming: 3 bases; J trimming: 4 bases; junction bases outside the gene matches: 7. The CDR3 DNA sequence: TGTGCCAGCAGCGCCTTCGGGACAGGGGATTACGAGCAGTACTTC. It translates to CASSAFGTGDYEQYF.

The gene calls are TRBV5-6 and TRBJ2-1; 9 nucleotides agree with TRBD2. This CDR3 region has 14 residues. The V segment lost 0 bases and the J segment 7 bases; nucleotides outside the gene matches: 2. The germline CDR1 and CDR2 sequences are SGHDT and YYEEEE. Written as DNA, the CDR3 is TGTGCCAGCAGCTTGGGACTAGCGGTAAATGAGCAGTTCTTC. Translation: CASSLGLAVNEQFF. Full variable domain (remainder filled in from reference TRBV5-6 and TRBJ2-1): DAGVTQSPTHLIKTRGQQVTLRCSPKSGHDTVSWYQQALGQGPQFIFQYYEEEERQRGNFPDRFSGHQFPNYSSELNVNALLLGDSALYLCASSLGLAVNEQFFGPGTRLTVL.

The chain carries TRBV6-5 and TRBJ1-5; TRBD1 matches at 8 bases. V was clipped by 6 bases and J by 6 bases; unmatched bases: 4. CDR1 is MNHEY, CDR2 SVGAGI, per germline. This CDR3 spans 13 amino acids. CDR3 sequence: CASRRQGSQPQHF. CDR3 DNA sequence: TGTGCCAGCAGACGACAGGGGAGTCAGCCCCAGCATTTT.

The chain has TRBV28 and TRBJ1-2; D may be TRBD1 (6 bases). There are 13 residues in the CDR3. CDR1 and CDR2 from the germline V gene are MDHEN and SYDVKM. V dropped 7 bases and J dropped 4 bases, with 13 bases sitting between them. The CDR3 bases are TGTGCCAGCAATATACAGGGCGGCTATGGCTACACCTTC. Translated: CASNIQGGYGYTF.

The rearrangement joins TRBV6-1 to TRBJ2-1; the match to TRBD2 covers 9 bases. The CDR3 runs 16 residues. With V trimmed by 0 bases and J by 3 bases, 3 bases remained unmatched. Germline V gives CDR1 MNHNS, CDR2 SASEGT. CDR3 DNA: TGTGCCAGCAGTGAAGCGGCGGGGGGGCGCTACAATGAGCAGTTCTTC. Its translation is CASSEAAGGRYNEQFF.

J is TRBJ2-1 and V is TRBV7-3, with D possibly TRBD2 on 6 matching bases. The V and J ends lost 5 bases and 4 bases respectively, with 15 bases between them. The CDR3 is 15 amino acids. The germline gives CDR1 SGHTA, CDR2 FQGTGA. CDR3 loop: CASSPTSGRYNEQFF. In DNA, the CDR3 is TGTGCCAGCAGCCCGACTAGTGGTAGGTACAATGAGCAGTTCTTC.

The V gene is TRBV9, the J gene TRBJ2-2; D not certain. V was shortened by 2 bases and J by 3 bases, with 2 bases between the two germline ends. The CDR3 has 12 amino acids. Germline V lookup: CDR1 SGDLS, CDR2 YYNGEE. In DNA form, the CDR3 reads TGTGCCAGCAGCGTCTACACCGGGGAGCTGTTTTTT. Its protein product is CASSVYTGELFF.

This chain links TRBV2 with TRBJ2-1; 10 bases line up with TRBD1. CDR3 length: 15 amino acids. The ends lost 7 bases at V and 5 bases at J; junction bases unmatched: 8. The germline gives CDR1 SNHLY, CDR2 FYNNEI. CDR3 nucleotides: TGTGCCAGCACGCTGGACAGGGGGGTCCACAATGAGCAGTTCTTC. Amino acid sequence: CASTLDRGVHNEQFF. Complete variable domain (other parts from reference TRBV2 and TRBJ2-1): EPEVTQTPSHQVTQMGQEVILRCVPISNHLYFYWYRQILGQKVEFLVSFYNNEISEKSEIFDDQFSVERPDGSNFTLKIRSTKLEDSAMYFCASTLDRGVHNEQFFGPGTRLTVL.

The chain links TRBV5-1 to TRBJ2-7; 7 bases align to TRBD2. After removal of 5 bases from V and 0 bases from J, the junction contained 8 bases not matched to a gene. Germline V CDR1 and CDR2: SGHRS, YFSETQ. The CDR3 runs 15 residues. The DNA for the CDR3 is TGCGCCAGCAGTTTCCTAGCGGAAAGCTCCTACGAGCAGTACTTC. Translating gives CASSFLAESSYEQYF.

V gene TRBV15 combines with J gene TRBJ2-5; TRBD1 might be the D (5 bases). V lost 0 bases and J lost 5, with 13 bases in between. Germline CDR1 is LNHNV and CDR2 is YYDKDF (reference sequence). CDR3 length: 15 residues. The CDR3 is CATSRDNQGWETQYF. CDR3 coding DNA: TGTGCCACCAGCAGAGATAACCAGGGATGGGAGACCCAGTACTTC.

J is TRBJ2-3 and V is TRBV10-3; 8 bases line up with TRBD2. The CDR3 runs to 16 residues. Germline CDR1 reads ENHRY; CDR2 reads SYGVKD. The V and J ends lost 4 bases and 2 bases, in that order; junction bases with no gene match: 8. The chain's CDR3 is CAISAVLAEVTDTQYF. The CDR3 region has the DNA TGTGCCATCAGTGCCGTACTAGCGGAAGTCACAGATACGCAGTATTTT.

J is TRBJ2-7 and V is TRBV7-2, with 10 bases matching TRBD2. Per germline, CDR1 SGHTA and CDR2 FQGNSA. V dropped 5 bases and J dropped 3; count of bases not matched to a gene: 7. The CDR3 extends over 15 amino acids. The CDR3 spells CASSPLAGEGYEQYF. The DNA of the CDR3 is TGTGCCAGCAGCCCCCTAGCGGGGGAAGGCTACGAGCAGTACTTC.

This clone appeared a few times. This sequence joins TRBV7-3 and TRBJ1-5; TRBD1 aligns across 8 bases. Trimming cost V 6 bases and J 1 base; bases outside gene matches: 17. Germline CDR1 is SGHTA and CDR2 is FQGTGA. The CDR3 totals 19 residues. The chain's CDR3 is CASSLGQGRRLESNQPQHF. CDR3 in DNA: TGTGCCAGCAGTCTTGGACAGGGAAGGAGGTTGGAGAGCAATCAGCCCCAGCATTTT. The full variable domain, its missing parts supplied by reference TRBV7-3 and TRBJ1-5, is GAGVSQTPSNKVTEKGKYVELRCDPISGHTALYWYRQSLGQGPEFLIYFQGTGAADDSGLPNDRFFAVRPEGSVSTLKIQRTERGDSAVYLCASSLGQGRRLESNQPQHFGDGTRLSIL.

The J gene is TRBJ2-1, the V gene TRBV7-9; possible D gene TRBD2, 6 bases. The germline V gene has CDR1 SEHNR and CDR2 FQNEAQ (reference sequence). The length of the CDR3 is 15 residues. V was clipped by 5 bases and J by 1 base, with 12 bases between them. CDR3 bases: TGTGCCAGCAGCCCGAGCGGGTCTTCCTACAATGAGCAGTTCTTC. Translated, it gives CASSPSGSSYNEQFF.

The V gene is TRBV11-3, the J gene TRBJ2-5; TRBD2 agrees at 13 bases. The CDR3 sequence is 17 residues long. Germline V gives CDR1 SGHNT, CDR2 YENEEA. V trimming: 0 bases; J trimming: 6 bases; junction bases outside the gene matches: 7. The CDR3 sequence: CASSLDWTSGSIQTQYF. The CDR3 bases are TGTGCCAGCAGCTTAGATTGGACTAGCGGGAGTATCCAGACCCAGTACTTC. Filled out from reference TRBV11-3 and TRBJ2-5, the complete variable domain reads EAGVVQSPRYKIIEKKQPVAFWCNPISGHNTLYWYLQNLGQGPELLIRYENEEAVDDSQLPKDRFSAERLKGVDSTLKIQPAELGDSAVYLCASSLDWTSGSIQTQYFGPGTRLLVL.

This clone was recorded a few times. V is TRBV2 and J is TRBJ1-1, with 8 bases lining up with TRBD1. Germline CDR1 is SNHLY and CDR2 is FYNNEI. The CDR3 covers 15 residues. J was trimmed by 6 bases and V by 1 base; bases with no gene match: 7. CDR3 DNA: TGTGCCAGCAGTGAAGAGCGGACAGGGATTGCTGAAGCTTTCTTT. Translation gives CASSEERTGIAEAFF.

The chain joins TRBV5-6 to TRBJ2-7; TRBD2 matches at 9 bases. The germline CDR1 and CDR2 sequences are SGHDT and YYEEEE. The CDR3 has 14 amino acids. Trimming at V came to 2 bases and at J to 3 bases, leaving 3 bases not matched to a gene. CDR3 region: CASSLNSGGYEQYF. For the CDR3, the DNA is TGTGCCAGCAGCTTAAATAGCGGGGGCTACGAGCAGTACTTC.

The CDR3 sequence: CASRLSDRQPQHF. CDR3 DNA sequence: TGTGCCAGCAGGCTCTCAGATCGTCAGCCCCAGCATTTT. The chain recombines TRBV6-1 with TRBJ1-5; D is undetermined. Germline V gene sequence: CDR1 MNHNS, CDR2 SASEGT. The CDR3 totals 13 residues. Trimming pared 6 bases from V and 6 bases from J, leaving 12 bases between.

The DNA for the CDR3 is TGTGCCAGCTCACCATCCGCGGGTTTGAGGGGCTACACCTTC. Translating it yields CASSPSAGLRGYTF. V usage is TRBV18 and J usage is TRBJ1-2; no firm D call. The CDR3 has 14 residues. Looked up from germline, CDR1 is KGHSH and CDR2 is LQKENI. V dropped 2 bases and J dropped 8 bases, with 15 bases sitting between them.

This clone was counted a few times. The chain links TRBV5-1 to TRBJ2-5; unclear D gene. The CDR3 covers 16 residues. V shed 0 bases and J shed 4 bases, with 16 bases lying between them. Germline V gene lookup returns CDR1 SGHRS and CDR2 YFSETQ. The DNA of the CDR3 is TGCGCCAGCAGCTTGGGAGGCGACCCATCGGCAGAGACCCAGTACTTC. As protein: CASSLGGDPSAETQYF.

The table lists this clone with a count of one. This sequence joins TRBV7-8 and TRBJ2-7, with 7 positions matching TRBD1. The V segment lost 0 bases and the J segment 7 bases; nucleotides outside the gene matches: 0. The germline gives CDR1 SGHVS, CDR2 FQNEAQ. CDR3 length: 12 amino acids. The CDR3 DNA sequence: TGTGCCAGCAGCTTAGCCAGGGGGGAGCAGTACTTC. Its protein is CASSLARGEQYF.

This chain connects TRBV5-5 to TRBJ2-5; 11 bases line up with TRBD1. The CDR3 is 16 residues long. The germline CDR1 and CDR2 sequences are SGHKS and YYEKEE (reference sequence). J gave up 4 bases and V 5 bases, and 10 bases lay outside the gene matches. CDR3 protein: CASRPTGTGGRETQYF. CDR3 in DNA: TGTGCCAGCAGACCTACCGGGACAGGGGGGAGAGAGACCCAGTACTTC.

The V and J genes are TRBV7-3 and TRBJ1-1, with 8 bases matching TRBD1. V dropped 3 bases and J dropped 3; count of bases not matched to a gene: 3. This CDR3 region has 14 residues. Germline CDR1 is SGHTA and CDR2 is FQGTGA. CDR3 protein: CASSFQGADTEAFF. The CDR3 DNA is TGTGCCAGCAGCTTTCAGGGGGCGGACACTGAAGCTTTCTTT. Using reference TRBV7-3 and TRBJ1-1 for the parts outside the CDR3, the full variable domain is GAGVSQTPSNKVTEKGKYVELRCDPISGHTALYWYRQSLGQGPEFLIYFQGTGAADDSGLPNDRFFAVRPEGSVSTLKIQRTERGDSAVYLCASSFQGADTEAFFGQGTRLTVV.

The sample holds one count of this clone. The chain couples TRBV5-1 to TRBJ1-1, with no clear D. Germline CDR1 reads SGHRS; CDR2 reads YFSETQ. The CDR3 has 15 residues. With 3 bases removed from V and 1 base from J, the gap between germline ends came to 13 bases. CDR3 bases: TGCGCCAGCAGCTCCCCCCAGGCGGGGAACACTGAAGCTTTCTTT. Translated: CASSSPQAGNTEAFF.

The CDR3 loop reads CASSQDSRGYNEQFF. CDR3 nucleotides: TGCGCCAGCAGCCAAGATTCCAGAGGTTACAATGAGCAGTTCTTC. This chain joins TRBV4-3 and TRBJ2-1; no definite D call. The CDR3 sequence is 15 residues long. The V gene lost 0 bases and the J gene lost 4 bases, with 10 bases spanning the gap. Germline CDR1 and CDR2: LGHNA and YSLEER.

This clone showed up just a few times. This chain links TRBV5-1 with TRBJ1-2; no definite D call. The CDR3 is made up of 14 amino acids. From germline, CDR1 is SGHRS and CDR2 YFSETQ. V gave up 3 bases and J gave up 8 bases, with 17 bases separating them. CDR3 in DNA: TGCGCCAGCAGCTCCGAAGCGGGGTTCGAGGGCTACACCTTC. Protein: CASSSEAGFEGYTF.

The chain has TRBV4-1 and TRBJ1-5, with D maybe TRBD1 (5 bases). Germline values: CDR1 MGHRA, CDR2 YSYEKL. The V end was cut by 0 bases, the J end by 9 bases, with 9 bases between. CDR3 length equals 13 residues. The CDR3 coding sequence is TGCGCCAGCAGCCAAGATCGGGGGAGGCCCCAGCATTTT. It specifies CASSQDRGRPQHF.

V is TRBV29-1 and J is TRBJ2-3; 10 nucleotides line up with TRBD2. Unmatched junction bases numbered 6, after V lost 5 bases and J lost 4 bases. The CDR3 has 14 amino acids. Per germline, CDR1 SQVTM and CDR2 ANQGSEA. The CDR3 is CSVRGLAGADTQYF. In nucleotides, the CDR3 is TGCAGCGTTCGAGGGCTAGCGGGAGCAGATACGCAGTATTTT.